This paragraph reports one T cell receptor beta chain. Its antigen is as yet unknown. They built TCR cDNA with 5'RACE template switching, a step that put in a universal primer site and UMIs. TCRdb passed the 5' RACE reads through MiXCR, listing each CDR3 protein once. The data hold 400,000 to 650,000 distinct CDR3 sequences, with 21% observed a single time. This entry comes from a study of T cells after yellow fever vaccination. Study overall: Each low-cell-number fraction was prepared by means of SMART-Seq v4 Ultra Low Input. Overall study findings and caveats: Re-detected after boosting: most primary clones, 96% of CD4 and about 89% of CD8.

This CDR3 has 14 amino acids. With V trimmed by 5 bases and J by 5 bases, 8 bases remained unmatched. CDR1 is SGHVS, CDR2 FNYEAQ, per germline. Material: PBMCs, obtained less than 25 days after the first yellow fever vaccination. This clonotype was sampled from a man aged 18 to 29 who received the YFV17D yellow fever vaccine. This chain links TRBV7-6 with TRBJ2-5; 7 bases are a match to TRBD1. The CDR3 protein is CASSVWTGGETQYF. The CDR3 DNA follows: TGTGCCAGCAGCGTTTGGACAGGCGGGGAGACCCAGTACTTC.